One sample yielded the 10 T cell receptor beta chains listed below, sequenced in a study of shared clonotypes between healthy human individuals. Only in-frame clones appear in the TCRdb table, and some are missing; sequencing was by immunoSEQ multiplex PCR. This sample has over a million clones, with roughly 98% found just once. Specimen: naive CD4+ T cells sorted from blood. The sample's subset: CD45RA+ positively selected. The receptors stem from a man in his thirties or forties in good health.

The chain recombines TRBV2 with TRBJ2-5; D gene uncertain. Deletions cut 3 bases from V and 2 bases from J, with 10 bases between. The V gene's germline CDR1 is SNHLY and CDR2 FYNNEI. The CDR3 runs 14 residues. The CDR3, as DNA: TGTGCCAGCAGTGAGAGGCAGTATCAAGAGACCCAGTACTTC. Translated: CASSERQYQETQYF.

This rearrangement joins TRBV6-6 to TRBJ1-1, with 7 bases that match TRBD1. J gave up 4 bases and V 6 bases, and 5 bases lay outside the gene matches. Germline-derived CDR1 and CDR2 are MNHNY and SVGAGI (reference sequence). This CDR3 is built from 13 residues. In nucleotides, the CDR3 is TGTGCCAGCAGGCCGACAGGGTTCACTGAAGCTTTCTTT. Encoded protein: CASRPTGFTEAFF.

J is TRBJ2-1 and V is TRBV9; D is possibly TRBD2 (5 bases). The ends were cut back, 0 bases at V and 3 bases at J, with 13 bases in the middle. CDR1 and CDR2 (germline): SGDLS, YYNGEE. The CDR3 runs to 16 residues. In DNA form, the CDR3 reads TGTGCCAGCAGCGTAGGCGGGCCACAGCTCTACAATGAGCAGTTCTTC. Its protein is CASSVGGPQLYNEQFF.

The CDR3, as DNA: TGTGCCATCAGTCCTACTAACTCGGGGGCTGAGCAGTTCTTC. Encoded protein: CAISPTNSGAEQFF. The chain recombines TRBV10-3 with TRBJ2-1, with D perhaps given as TRBD1 or TRBD2 (6 bases each). Per the germline V gene, CDR1 is ENHRY and CDR2 is SYGVKD. The length of the CDR3 is 14 residues. Trimming cost V 5 bases and J 9 bases, with 17 bases left between them.

The V gene is TRBV25-1, the J gene TRBJ2-3; a weak D match, TRBD2 (5 bases). Per germline, CDR1 MGHDK and CDR2 SYGVNS. Between the trimmed V and J ends, which lost 9 bases and 8 bases, there was a span of 21 bases. The CDR3 loop spans 14 amino acids. The CDR3 here is CASSADGTGATQYF. The CDR3, as DNA: TGTGCCAGTAGCGCAGACGGCACCGGCGCTACGCAGTATTTT. The entire variable domain, with the rest obtained from reference TRBV25-1 and TRBJ2-3, is as follows: EADIYQTPRYLVIGTGKKITLECSQTMGHDKMYWYQQDPGMELHLIHYSYGVNSTEKGDLSSESTVSRIRTEHFPLTLESARPSHTSQYLCASSADGTGATQYFGPGTRLTVL.

V gene TRBV10-3 combines with J gene TRBJ2-2; D not resolved. Trimming took 10 bases from V and 2 from J, leaving 8 bases between them. The CDR3 is 12 amino acids. Looked up from germline, CDR1 is ENHRY and CDR2 is SYGVKD. The CDR3 loop reads CATTPNTGELFF. The CDR3, as DNA: TGTGCCACCACCCCCAACACCGGGGAGCTGTTTTTT.

The J gene is TRBJ2-7, the V gene TRBV6-5; D is ambiguous. Germline V gives CDR1 MNHEY, CDR2 SVGAGI. The CDR3 length is 16 residues. The V end was cut by 2 bases, the J end by 2 bases, with 16 bases between. The CDR3 coding sequence is TGTGCCAGCAGTTACGGTTTGGGGAAAGGAACCTACGAGCAGTACTTC. Translated, it gives CASSYGLGKGTYEQYF.

This clone occurred once. This sequence joins TRBV6-1 and TRBJ1-5; D is unclear. This CDR3 has 14 amino acids. CDR1 is MNHNS, CDR2 SASEGT, per germline. V shed 6 bases and J shed 4 bases, with 13 bases lying between them. CDR3: CASRDSGVNQPQHF. The CDR3 region has the DNA TGTGCCAGCAGGGACTCGGGAGTTAATCAGCCCCAGCATTTT.

This sequence joins TRBV2 and TRBJ2-5; 9 nucleotides align to TRBD1. This CDR3 is 15 amino acids long. V trimming: 8 bases; J trimming: 3 bases; junction bases outside the gene matches: 10. CDR1 and CDR2 from the germline V gene are SNHLY and FYNNEI. CDR3 sequence: CASLDPTGGEETQYF. CDR3 nucleotides: TGTGCCAGCCTCGACCCGACAGGGGGTGAAGAGACCCAGTACTTC.

The chain carries TRBV19 and TRBJ2-1; 9 bases align to TRBD2. The CDR3 runs 16 residues. In germline, CDR1 is LNHDA, CDR2 SQIVND (reference sequence). With V trimmed by 7 bases and J by 2 bases, 9 bases remained unmatched. DNA for the CDR3: TGTGCCAGTACCCTAGCGGGAAGCGTGGCCTACAATGAGCAGTTCTTC. Its translation is CASTLAGSVAYNEQFF.